The clone carrying this T cell receptor (beta chain) was picked up one time. This specimen belongs to a study of blood T cell repertoires in COVID-19. Germline assignment: CDR1 LNHDA and CDR2 SQIVND (reference sequence). This CDR3 contains 15 residues. Deletions cut 1 base from V and 2 bases from J, with 12 bases between. How the authors handled the data: Amplification of reference gene primers provided the estimated nucleated cell counts. TCRdb keeps only in-frame clones here, not all; method: immunoSEQ multiplex PCR. V and J calls plus clone size are reproduced from that table; the DNA served to infer D and trimming. The repertoire holds around 150,000 clones, with 89% as singletons.

Sequencing was carried out using peripheral blood. The J gene is TRBJ2-7, the V gene TRBV19, with unresolved D. This clonotype was obtained from a man in his fifties or sixties with acute or convalescent COVID-19. The CDR3 is CASSIAAETPYEQYF. In DNA form, the CDR3 reads TGTGCCAGTAGTATAGCGGCGGAAACACCCTACGAGCAGTACTTC.